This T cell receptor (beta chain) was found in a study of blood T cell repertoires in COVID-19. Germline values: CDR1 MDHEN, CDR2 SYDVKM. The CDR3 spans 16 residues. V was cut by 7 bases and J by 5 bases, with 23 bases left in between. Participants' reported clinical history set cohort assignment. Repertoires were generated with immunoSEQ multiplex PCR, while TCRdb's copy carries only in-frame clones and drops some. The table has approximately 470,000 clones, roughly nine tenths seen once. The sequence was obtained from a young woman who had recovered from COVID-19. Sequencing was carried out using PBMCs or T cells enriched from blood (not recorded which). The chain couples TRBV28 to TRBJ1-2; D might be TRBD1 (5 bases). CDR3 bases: TGTGCCAGCACGGGAGGGATCGGGACGGGACCTTATGGCTACACCTTC. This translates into CASTGGIGTGPYGYTF.